Below are 5 T cell receptor beta chains sequenced from a single sample in a study of cytomegalovirus exposure and HLA in healthy donors (dated by TCRdb to about 2017). Library construction relied on the immunoSEQ multiplex PCR assay. The multiplex PCR relied on a mix of 60 forward primers for TCR Vbeta segments and 13 reverse primers for TCR Jbeta segments. TCRdb's version of the immuneACCESS table is confined to in-frame rearrangements and falls short of the full clone set. An unresolved V gene accounts for under half of the shortfall where checked; the remainder is of unknown origin. For this sample the table gives under 90,000 clones, of which approximately 75% were detected only once. Together, the top ten hold around 7% of the sample. Sequences were obtained from PBMCs. The receptors stem from a woman in her thirties or forties in good health and CMV-seronegative.

For the CDR3, the DNA is TGTGCCAGCAGTTTGGGCTGGCAGGCTTTCTTT. Encoded protein: CASSLGWQAFF. The chain combines TRBV28 with TRBJ1-1; D ambiguous. The CDR3 sequence is 11 residues long. The ends were cut back, 3 bases at V and 11 bases at J, with 10 bases in the middle. CDR1 is MDHEN and CDR2 is SYDVKM in the germline V gene. Looking up the rest from reference TRBV28 and TRBJ1-1 gives the full variable domain: DVKVTQSSRYLVKRTGEKVFLECVQDMDHENMFWYRQDPGLGLRLIYFSYDVKMKEKGDIPEGYSVSREKKERFSLILESASTNQTSMYLCASSLGWQAFFGQGTRLTVV.

The chain is built from TRBV27 and TRBJ2-1; the match to TRBD2 covers 8 bases. Germline V gene sequence: CDR1 MNHEY, CDR2 SMNVEV (reference sequence). V was clipped by 4 bases and J by 5 bases; unmatched bases: 7. This CDR3 contains 15 residues. As DNA, the CDR3 is TGTGCCAGCAGTTCACCCCAGCGGGGGAACAATGAGCAGTTCTTC. Its translation: CASSSPQRGNNEQFF.

This clone was observed a single time. This chain links TRBV28 with TRBJ1-6; 9 nucleotides agree with TRBD1. There are 15 residues in the CDR3. J gave up 9 bases and V 6 bases, and 9 bases lay outside the gene matches. Per the germline V gene, CDR1 is MDHEN and CDR2 is SYDVKM. In DNA form, the CDR3 reads TGTGCCAGCAGCCCCCGTACAGGGGGCGTTTCACCCCTCCACTTT. Encoded protein: CASSPRTGGVSPLHF.

This clone has a handful of counts. The J gene is TRBJ1-5, the V gene TRBV2; 8 bases line up with TRBD1. The germline gives CDR1 SNHLY, CDR2 FYNNEI. This CDR3 comprises 17 residues. V lost 5 bases to trimming and J lost 1 base; unmatched junction nucleotides: 10. CDR3 region: CASSSDRGTPSNQPQHF. Written as DNA, the CDR3 is TGTGCCAGCAGTTCCGACAGGGGAACTCCAAGCAATCAGCCCCAGCATTTT.

As regards this clone: One end of the junction is discordant with germline, which a read error may explain. The V call is TRBV19, the J call TRBJ1-4; weak D call: TRBD1 (5 bases). The CDR3 is 14 residues long. In germline, CDR1 is LNHDA, CDR2 SQIVND (reference sequence). The chain's CDR3 is CASSPNPVWGLYYF. The CDR3 DNA reads TGTGCCAGTAGTCCGAACCCCGTTTGGGGCCTGTACTATTTT.